The present T cell receptor beta chain was sequenced within a study of vaccination effects on CD4 cells after COVID-19. Deletions cut 3 bases from V and 3 bases from J, with 11 bases between. Germline V gene data show CDR1 as WSHSY and CDR2 as SAAADI. There are 15 residues in the CDR3. Sequencing used immunoSEQ multiplex PCR; TCRdb keeps in-frame clones, though not all of them. Here the sample spans 24,000 or so clones, 69% being singletons. Concerning this clone itself: Its antigen is unidentified.

Before any sequencing was done, the ViraFEST assay used viral peptide pools to expand antigen-specific CD4+ T cells. At the end of less than 12 days of culture, CD4+ T cells were isolated. Participants completed two doses of the BNT162b2 or mRNA-1273 vaccine. V is TRBV10-2 and J is TRBJ1-4; D might be TRBD1 (5 bases). This TCR was recovered from a human donor who received a COVID-19 vaccine. The specimen comprised CD4+ T cells from PBMCs cultured with SARS-CoV-2 spike peptides, sampled after COVID-19 vaccination. The CDR3 nucleotides read TGCGCCAGCAGTGACAGCCAGGGCTCTAATGAAAAACTGTTTTTT. Amino acid sequence: CASSDSQGSNEKLFF.